One and the same sample provided the 26 T cell receptor beta chains below, sequenced in a study of T cell responses to AZD1222 COVID-19 vaccine. Sequencing used immunoSEQ multiplex PCR; TCRdb keeps in-frame clones, though not all of them. The data hold 84,000 or so clones, with 90% observed a single time. The starting material was peripheral blood, obtained on day 0 of AZD1222 vaccination. The source is an adult in good health.

The V call is TRBV3-1 (or the pseudogene TRBV3-2), the J call TRBJ2-5; possible D gene TRBD1, 6 bases. Germline lookup yields CDR1 LGHDT and CDR2 YNNKEL (reference sequence). V lost 6 bases and J 5 bases, leaving 13 bases between the germline ends. The CDR3 covers 13 residues. CDR3 nucleotide sequence: TGTGCCAGCAGACTACAGGGCAGGGAGACCCAGTACTTC. Translation: CASRLQGRETQYF.

CDR3 bases: TGCAGCGGTTCCCCTTTGACTAGCGGGAGCTTGCTGGAGACCCAGTACTTC. Its protein is CSGSPLTSGSLLETQYF. The chain links TRBV29-1 to TRBJ2-5, with 12 nucleotides matching TRBD2. The V segment lost 7 bases and the J segment 5 bases; nucleotides outside the gene matches: 17. This CDR3 region has 17 residues. Germline-derived CDR1 and CDR2 are SQVTM and ANQGSEA.

The rearrangement uses TRBV10-3 and TRBJ1-2; D remains unclear. The CDR3 spans 13 residues. V was clipped by 0 bases and J by 6 bases, with 8 bases between them. Germline values: CDR1 ENHRY, CDR2 SYGVKD. CDR3 DNA sequence: TGTGCCATCAGTGAGTCGGAGGCCGATGGCTACACCTTC. It encodes CAISESEADGYTF.

This clone was detected once. The rearrangement uses TRBV7-2 and TRBJ1-5; D perhaps matches TRBD1 (6 bases). The CDR3 consists of 15 residues. The V end lost 6 bases, the J end lost 6 bases, and 18 bases lay between the germline ends. The germline V gene has CDR1 SGHTA and CDR2 FQGNSA. CDR3 sequence reads: CASSFTTGASQPQHF. The DNA for the CDR3 is TGTGCCAGCAGTTTTACTACGGGGGCGAGTCAGCCCCAGCATTTT.

This clone was seen once. The CDR3 DNA follows: TGTGCCAGCTCACCACCAGGACAGACAGGGGAAAGGCCTGAAGCTTTCTTT. This sequence encodes CASSPPGQTGERPEAFF. The V and J genes are TRBV18 and TRBJ1-1, with 8 nucleotides matching TRBD1. The CDR3 spans 17 residues. V shed 0 bases and J 6 bases; nucleotides not matched to a gene: 12. The germline CDR1 and CDR2 sequences are KGHSH and LQKENI. The entire variable domain, with the rest obtained from reference TRBV18 and TRBJ1-1, is as follows: NAGVMQNPRHLVRRRGQEARLRCSPMKGHSHVYWYRQLPEEGLKFMVYLQKENIIDESGMPKERFSAEFPKEGPSILRIQQVVRGDSAAYFCASSPPGQTGERPEAFFGQGTRLTVV.

As for this clone: This specimen includes other DNA sequences encoding the same CDR3. This chain joins TRBV18 and TRBJ1-4, with D uncertain. Deletions cut 3 bases from V and 4 bases from J, with 3 bases between. The CDR3 totals 12 residues. Germline V CDR1 and CDR2: KGHSH, LQKENI. The CDR3, as DNA: TGTGCCAGCTCACCTGGTAATGAAAAACTGTTTTTT. Translating gives CASSPGNEKLFF.

The chain uses TRBV7-9 and TRBJ2-7; tentative D call: TRBD1 (7 bases). From germline, CDR1 is SEHNR and CDR2 FQNEAQ (reference sequence). The CDR3 totals 18 residues. V lost 3 bases and J lost 3, with 24 bases in between. CDR3 residues: CASSFSGPGQKGVYEQYF. CDR3 coding DNA: TGTGCCAGCAGCTTTAGCGGCCCGGGACAGAAGGGGGTCTACGAGCAGTACTTC.

The chain has TRBV18 and TRBJ2-2, with 7 bases aligning to TRBD1. The CDR3 extends over 15 amino acids. The germline V gene has CDR1 KGHSH and CDR2 LQKENI. The J segment lost 5 bases and the V segment lost 3 bases, leaving 6 bases of the junction unmatched. CDR3 in amino acids: CASSPTGLGTGELFF. Here the CDR3 DNA reads TGTGCCAGCTCACCGACAGGGTTGGGGACCGGGGAGCTGTTTTTT.

The chain uses TRBV29-1 and TRBJ1-2, with D perhaps matching TRBD1 (5 bases). CDR3 length equals 12 residues. CDR1 SQVTM and CDR2 ANQGSEA come from the germline V gene. With 6 bases removed from V and 8 bases from J, the gap between germline ends came to 16 bases. CDR3 residues: CSVKQTGGGYTF. In nucleotides, the CDR3 is TGCAGCGTAAAACAGACCGGGGGGGGCTACACCTTC.

The chain has TRBV7-2 and TRBJ2-7; the D is unclear. Germline CDR1 and CDR2: SGHTA and FQGNSA. CDR3 length equals 14 residues. The V gene lost 5 bases and the J gene lost 2 bases, with 13 bases spanning the gap. CDR3 sequence: CASSPPLSAYEQYF. CDR3 coding DNA: TGTGCCAGCAGCCCACCGCTATCGGCCTACGAGCAGTACTTC.

CDR3 sequence (DNA): TGTGCCAGCAGTAAGACCCGGGCTGAGCGTGGCTACACCTTC. Residues: CASSKTRAERGYTF. The J gene is TRBJ1-2, the V gene TRBV27, with D unresolved. Germline V gene sequence: CDR1 MNHEY, CDR2 SMNVEV (reference sequence). The CDR3 length is 14 residues. V was pared by 5 bases and J by 7 bases, with 17 bases between.

This chain links TRBV5-4 with TRBJ1-1; D ambiguous. V lost 4 bases and J lost 5, with 12 bases in between. The germline CDR1 and CDR2 sequences are SGHNT and YYREEE (reference sequence). This CDR3 is built from 13 residues. The CDR3 sequence is CASSPSRDTEAFF. CDR3 nucleotide sequence: TGTGCCAGCAGCCCCTCAAGGGATACTGAAGCTTTCTTT. The whole variable domain, remainder taken from reference TRBV5-4 and TRBJ1-1, is ETGVTQSPTHLIKTRGQQVTLRCSSQSGHNTVSWYQQALGQGPQFIFQYYREEENGRGNFPPRFSGLQFPNYSSELNVNALELDDSALYLCASSPSRDTEAFFGQGTRLTVV.

This clone was seen once. The CDR3: CASSPTGLLSQPQHF. CDR3 nucleotides: TGTGCCAGCTCACCGACCGGCCTCCTTAGTCAGCCCCAGCATTTT. The J gene is TRBJ1-5, the V gene TRBV18; D is undetermined. CDR3 length: 15 residues. The V and J ends lost 3 bases and 6 bases respectively, with 15 bases between them. Per the germline V gene, CDR1 is KGHSH and CDR2 is LQKENI.

V gene TRBV7-9 combines with J gene TRBJ1-4, with TRBD1 as a possible D gene (6 bases). Germline lookup yields CDR1 SEHNR and CDR2 FQNEAQ (reference sequence). The CDR3 has 13 residues. Deletions cut 5 bases from V and 8 bases from J, with 12 bases between. For the CDR3, the DNA is TGTGCCAGCAGCCCGGGGACAAGAGAAAAACTGTTTTTT. Its translation is CASSPGTREKLFF.

V and J are TRBV14 and TRBJ1-4; no reliable D call. CDR3 size: 13 residues. In germline, CDR1 is SGHDN, CDR2 FVKESK. Trimming stripped 6 bases from V and 4 bases from J, with 9 bases between. The CDR3 DNA sequence: TGTGCCAGCAGTCGGGCCTATAATGAAAAACTGTTTTTT. This codes for CASSRAYNEKLFF.

The V gene is TRBV5-8, the J gene TRBJ1-3; D is possibly TRBD1 (5 bases). Trimming took off 6 bases at V and 0 bases at J, with 19 bases between the two ends. The germline gives CDR1 SGHTS, CDR2 YDEGEE. The CDR3 covers 17 residues. CDR3: CASTSPVRARSGNTIYF. The CDR3 region has the DNA TGTGCCAGCACCTCCCCGGTCAGGGCCCGCTCTGGAAACACCATATATTTT.

The rearrangement joins TRBV7-3 to TRBJ2-1; 11 nucleotides agree with TRBD2. With V trimmed by 2 bases and J by 6 bases, 3 bases remained unmatched. This CDR3 spans 15 amino acids. From germline, CDR1 is SGHTA and CDR2 FQGTGA. The CDR3 DNA follows: TGTGCCAGCAGCTTATCTAGCGGGAGGTCCAATGAGCAGTTCTTC. Its protein is CASSLSSGRSNEQFF.

This chain connects TRBV6-9 to TRBJ1-5; maybe TRBD1 (5 bases). Germline assignment: CDR1 MNHGY and CDR2 SVAAGI. The length of the CDR3 is 17 residues. Trimming stripped 0 bases from V and 3 bases from J, with 15 bases between. The CDR3 spells CASSYSMQGNPNQPQHF. The CDR3 DNA follows: TGTGCCAGCAGTTATTCGATGCAGGGTAATCCCAATCAGCCCCAGCATTTT.

This chain joins TRBV27 and TRBJ2-3; D not resolved. The germline V gene encodes CDR1 MNHEY and CDR2 SMNVEV (reference sequence). This CDR3 comprises 15 residues. The V end was cut by 6 bases, the J end by 0 bases, with 13 bases between. The CDR3 DNA reads TGTGCCAGCAGCGTCATGGCAGGAAGCACAGATACGCAGTATTTT. Its protein product is CASSVMAGSTDTQYF.

With respect to this clone: The sample contains more than one DNA sequence encoding this CDR3. This sequence joins TRBV27 and TRBJ2-7; D assignment may be TRBD1 or TRBD2 (5 bases each). The CDR3 is 15 amino acids. Germline loops: CDR1 MNHEY, CDR2 SMNVEV (reference sequence). The V and J ends lost 8 bases and 0 bases respectively, with 17 bases between them. The DNA for the CDR3 is TGTGCCAGCTCACCTCGGGGCGGTAGCTCCTACGAGCAGTACTTC. This gives the protein CASSPRGGSSYEQYF.

The rearrangement links TRBV9 to TRBJ2-7, with D hard to call. The ends were cut back, 0 bases at V and 7 bases at J, with 14 bases in the middle. The germline CDR1 and CDR2 sequences are SGDLS and YYNGEE. The CDR3 contains 14 residues. The CDR3 protein is CASSVGALSREQYF. CDR3 nucleotide sequence: TGTGCCAGCAGCGTAGGGGCCCTTTCGCGGGAGCAGTACTTC.

This clone was seen only once. CDR3 region: CASSNDWGTNQPQHF. The CDR3 nucleotides are TGTGCCAGTAGCAATGATTGGGGCACCAATCAGCCCCAGCATTTT. V gene TRBV19 combines with J gene TRBJ1-5, with D possibly TRBD1 on 5 matching bases. Per the germline V gene, CDR1 is LNHDA and CDR2 is SQIVND (reference sequence). The germline V and J ends were trimmed by 6 bases and 3 bases, with 15 bases remaining between them. The CDR3 length is 15 residues. The entire variable domain, with the rest obtained from reference TRBV19 and TRBJ1-5, is as follows: DGGITQSPKYLFRKEGQNVTLSCEQNLNHDAMYWYRQDPGQGLRLIYYSQIVNDFQKGDIAEGYSVSREKKESFPLTVTSAQKNPTAFYLCASSNDWGTNQPQHFGDGTRLSIL.

This sequence joins TRBV6-5 and TRBJ2-7, with TRBD2 matching 11 bases. The CDR3 loop spans 15 amino acids. The V gene end was trimmed by 0 bases and the J gene end by 4 bases; junction bases not matched to a gene: 2. Germline CDR1 MNHEY, CDR2 SVGAGI. The CDR3 loop reads CASSYSRLAGYEQYF. In DNA, the CDR3 is TGTGCCAGCAGTTACTCGAGACTAGCGGGATACGAGCAGTACTTC.

The genes are TRBV11-3 and TRBJ2-7; tentatively, D is TRBD1 (6 bases). The CDR3 length is 14 residues. Trimming pared 5 bases from V and 6 bases from J, leaving 17 bases between. The germline CDR1 and CDR2 sequences are SGHNT and YENEEA. This CDR3 reads CASSASTGSLEQYF. In DNA, the CDR3 is TGTGCCAGCAGCGCAAGTACAGGGTCTCTCGAGCAGTACTTC. The variable domain in full, with the rest retrieved from reference TRBV11-3 and TRBJ2-7, is EAGVVQSPRYKIIEKKQPVAFWCNPISGHNTLYWYLQNLGQGPELLIRYENEEAVDDSQLPKDRFSAERLKGVDSTLKIQPAELGDSAVYLCASSASTGSLEQYFGPGTRLTVT.

V is TRBV2 and J is TRBJ1-4; TRBD1 aligns across 11 bases. The V and J ends lost 7 bases and 8 bases, in that order; junction bases with no gene match: 3. CDR3 length equals 13 residues. The germline CDR1 and CDR2 sequences are SNHLY and FYNNEI. In DNA form, the CDR3 reads TGTGCCAGCACACGGACAGGGGGCGAAAAACTGTTTTTT. It encodes CASTRTGGEKLFF.

The V gene is TRBV25-1, the J gene TRBJ2-5; 7 positions match TRBD2. This CDR3 is built from 15 residues. CDR1 is MGHDK and CDR2 is SYGVNS in the germline V gene. The V and J ends lost 4 bases and 1 base, in that order; junction bases with no gene match: 6. CDR3 nucleotides: TGTGCCAGCAGTGGGGAGGGGCGGCTCCAAGAGACCCAGTACTTC. Protein: CASSGEGRLQETQYF.